These T cell receptor beta chains were read from a single sample in a study of vaccination and CD4 T cells after COVID-19. Each CDR3 protein is one row after TCRdb ran MiXCR on the PCR reads. The sample includes some 20,000 distinct CDR3 sequences, roughly 50% of them seen just once. These TCRs are of unknown antigen specificity. The material sequenced was CD4+ T cells from blood, cultured in vitro. The receptor set was obtained from a human donor who had recovered from COVID-19. CDR3s include the opening cysteine and the closing phenylalanine or tryptophan. Fields, in order: clone size, J gene, D gene, V gene, CDR3 DNA, CDR3 protein. D genes are given only for firm matches. Expanded clones get a size class; other rows say once, few or many, or leave the size out.

NA TRBJ1-5 NA TRBV6-2/TRBV6-3 TGTGCCAGCAGGGGAGTGGGACAAGGCAATCAGCCCCAGCATTTT CASRGVGQGNQPQHF
NA TRBJ2-5 TRBD2 TRBV28 TGTGCCAGCAGCCCCGGACTAGCGGGAGGCAGGACCCAGTACTTC CASSPGLAGGRTQYF
NA TRBJ1-6 TRBD1 TRBV28 TGTGCCAGCACGGACAGGGTTTGGTCACCCCTCCACTTT CASTDRVWSPLHF
NA TRBJ1-2 TRBD1 TRBV4-1 TGCGCCAGCAGCCAAGGACAGGGAGAGTACTATGGCTACACCTTC CASSQGQGEYYGYTF
once TRBJ2-1 NA TRBV12-3/TRBV12-4 TGTGCCAGCACCCTACAGGTTGCCGGAAATGAGCAGTTCTTC CASTLQVAGNEQFF
NA TRBJ1-5 NA TRBV7-2 TGTGCCAGCAGCTTAGCCAGGGTCCAAGGTCCCCAGCATTTT CASSLARVQGPQHF
NA TRBJ1-2 TRBD1 TRBV19 TGTGCCAGTACCCTCGCCACGGGACAGGGGACCTATGGCTACACCTTC CASTLATGQGTYGYTF
NA TRBJ2-1 TRBD2 TRBV5-5 TGTGCCAGCAGCCCGAGGACTAGCGGGAGGGCCGGGGATGAGCAGTTCTTC CASSPRTSGRAGDEQFF
few TRBJ1-6 TRBD1 TRBV20-1 TGCAGTGCTAGAGGGGCCCTGGGACAGGGTAATTCACCCCTCCACTTT CSARGALGQGNSPLHF
few TRBJ2-2 TRBD2 TRBV7-3 TGTGCCAGCAGCTTAACGGAGCGGGGCGGGGAGCTGTTTTTT CASSLTERGGELFF
NA TRBJ1-2 TRBD1 TRBV19 TGTGCCAGTAGTATCCCCCCGGACAGGCGAGGGGGGGGCTACACCTTC CASSIPPDRRGGGYTF
NA TRBJ2-7 NA TRBV6-2/TRBV6-3 TGTGCCAGCAGAAATGACTACTTGGCGGAGTTAGACCACGAGCAGTACTTC CASRNDYLAELDHEQYF